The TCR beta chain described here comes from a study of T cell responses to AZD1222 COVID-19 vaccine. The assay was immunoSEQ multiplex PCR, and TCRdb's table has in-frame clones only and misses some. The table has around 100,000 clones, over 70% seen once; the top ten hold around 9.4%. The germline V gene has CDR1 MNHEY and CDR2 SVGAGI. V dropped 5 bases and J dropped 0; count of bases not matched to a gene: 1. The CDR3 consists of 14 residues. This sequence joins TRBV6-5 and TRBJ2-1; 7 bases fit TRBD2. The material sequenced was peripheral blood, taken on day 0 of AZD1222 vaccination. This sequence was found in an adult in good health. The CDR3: CASSRDYSYNEQFF. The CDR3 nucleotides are TGTGCCAGCAGTCGGGACTACTCCTACAATGAGCAGTTCTTC.